The source of this T cell receptor (beta chain) is a study of lung T cells in sarcoidosis with Löfgren's syndrome. This clonotype showed up many times. What it binds is unknown. TCRdb redid the calling of the reads with MiXCR, one entry per CDR3 protein. The sample includes more than 50,000 distinct CDR3 sequences, around 20% of them seen just once. Study findings and constraints: These T cells possibly recognize a putative, unidentified sarcoidosis-associated antigen.

The clonotype comes from a human donor with sarcoidosis (Löfgren's syndrome or another form), or a control subject (not recorded which). Sequenced sample: CD4+ T cells from PBMCs.

The CDR3 is CASSPTGTQMLGEQFF. The CDR3 nucleotides are TGTGCCAGCAGCCCAACCGGGACTCAGATGTTGGGGGAGCAGTTCTTC. V usage is TRBV14 and J usage is TRBJ2-1; maybe TRBD2 (6 bases). CDR3 length: 16 amino acids. Germline CDR1 reads SGHDN; CDR2 reads FVKESK. The germline V and J ends were trimmed by 4 bases and 10 bases, with 23 bases remaining between them. The full variable domain, completed using reference TRBV14 and TRBJ2-1, is EAGVTQFPSHSVIEKGQTVTLRCDPISGHDNLYWYRRVMGKEIKFLLHFVKESKQDESGMPNNRFLAERTGGTYSTLKVQPAELEDSGVYFCASSPTGTQMLGEQFFGPGTRLTVL.